The sequence of this T cell receptor beta chain was determined in a study of blood T cell repertoires in COVID-19. The V gene's germline CDR1 is KGHDR and CDR2 SFDVKD. The CDR3 has 15 amino acids. V shed 3 bases, J shed 2 bases, and the junction held 4 bases outside the gene matches. TCRdb's copy holds only in-frame clones and misses some; the assay was immunoSEQ multiplex PCR. The table records a few hundred thousand clones, about nine tenths of them present only once. The chain carries TRBV24-1 and TRBJ2-7, with TRBD1 identical over 9 bases. The sequenced sample consisted of peripheral blood. The receptor comes from a woman aged 50 to 60 with COVID-19, enrolled during active disease. The CDR3, as DNA: TGTGCCACCAGTGATGACAGGGGGTCTGCCTACGAGCAGTACTTC. This sequence encodes CATSDDRGSAYEQYF.